Shown below are 20 T cell receptor beta chains from a single sample sequenced in a study of T cells in localized non-small cell lung cancer. Profiling relied on immunoSEQ multiplex PCR, and the TCRdb table lists in-frame clones only, not all of them. The sample lists 78,000 or so clones; roughly four fifths were seen once. The sample here was peripheral blood, taken before any cancer treatment. The receptor set was obtained from a man aged 40 to 70 with stage I lung adenocarcinoma.

The chain combines TRBV4-1 with TRBJ2-2; D uncertain. CDR1 and CDR2 (germline): MGHRA, YSYEKL. V gave up 3 bases and J gave up 6 bases, with 2 bases separating them. CDR3 length equals 11 residues. This CDR3 is CASSHSGELFF. The CDR3 nucleotides are TGCGCCAGCAGCCACTCCGGGGAGCTGTTTTTT.

This clone was observed once. The chain carries TRBV27 and TRBJ1-1; the D gene is possibly TRBD1 (5 bases). Germline V gene lookup returns CDR1 MNHEY and CDR2 SMNVEV (reference sequence). Trimming removed 4 bases at V and 4 bases at J, with 13 bases between. The CDR3 covers 14 residues. The CDR3 sequence: CASSWGREGTEAFF. The CDR3 coding sequence is TGTGCCAGCAGTTGGGGCAGGGAGGGCACTGAAGCTTTCTTT.

CDR3 protein: CASSYSGMNTEAFF. In DNA, the CDR3 is TGTGCCAGCAGTTACTCAGGCATGAACACTGAAGCTTTCTTT. The chain joins TRBV6-6 to TRBJ1-1; D ambiguous. Trimming shortened V by 0 bases and J by 0 bases, and 5 bases separated the two germline ends. The CDR3 totals 14 residues. CDR1 is MNHNY, CDR2 SVGAGI, per germline (reference sequence).

V is TRBV2 and J is TRBJ2-1, with unresolved D. CDR3 length: 14 amino acids. Trimming left V 9 bases short and J 7 bases short, with 19 bases between. Germline CDR1 and CDR2: SNHLY and FYNNEI. The CDR3 sequence is CARERTPSDNEQFF. In DNA form, the CDR3 reads TGTGCCAGGGAGAGGACGCCATCTGATAATGAGCAGTTCTTC.

This clone was seen a single time. The chain links TRBV9 to TRBJ2-5; 9 bases agree with TRBD2. Per the germline V gene, CDR1 is SGDLS and CDR2 is YYNGEE. The trim removed 0 bases at V and 2 bases at J, leaving 11 bases unmatched. CDR3 size: 18 residues. Written as DNA, the CDR3 is TGTGCCAGCAGCGTAGGGGAAATGGGCGGGAGGGGACAAGAGACCCAGTACTTC. This translates into CASSVGEMGGRGQETQYF.

The CDR3 DNA sequence: TGTGCCAGCAGTCCCGGGCCAGATCAAGAGACCCAGTACTTC. It encodes CASSPGPDQETQYF. The V and J genes are TRBV2 and TRBJ2-5; no reliable D call. This CDR3 comprises 14 residues. Germline CDR1 SNHLY, CDR2 FYNNEI. Trimming pared 5 bases from V and 2 bases from J, leaving 12 bases between. The complete variable domain, with remaining parts taken from reference TRBV2 and TRBJ2-5, reads EPEVTQTPSHQVTQMGQEVILRCVPISNHLYFYWYRQILGQKVEFLVSFYNNEISEKSEIFDDQFSVERPDGSNFTLKIRSTKLEDSAMYFCASSPGPDQETQYFGPGTRLLVL.

The chain has TRBV28 and TRBJ1-5; D is ambiguous. Trimming stripped 5 bases from V and 10 bases from J, with 12 bases between. From germline, CDR1 is MDHEN and CDR2 SYDVKM. The length of the CDR3 is 12 residues. The CDR3 region has the DNA TGTGCCAGCAGTCGGAGATCACGTCCCCAGCATTTT. Protein product: CASSRRSRPQHF.

V gene TRBV7-3 combines with J gene TRBJ2-5, with 8 positions matching TRBD2. Germline assignment: CDR1 SGHTA and CDR2 FQGTGA. CDR3 size: 14 residues. Unmatched junction bases numbered 0, after V lost 2 bases and J lost 1 base. CDR3 sequence: CASSLAGGQETQYF. The CDR3 DNA sequence: TGTGCCAGCAGCTTAGCGGGGGGCCAAGAGACCCAGTACTTC.

V is TRBV18 and J is TRBJ2-7; D is uncertain. Germline assignment: CDR1 KGHSH and CDR2 LQKENI. V gave up 3 bases and J gave up 5 bases, with 8 bases separating them. This CDR3 has 12 amino acids. The CDR3 coding sequence is TGTGCCAGCTCACCGGACGGCCACGAGCAGTACTTC. This gives the protein CASSPDGHEQYF.

This chain uses TRBV5-6 with TRBJ2-7; no clear D. In germline, CDR1 is SGHDT, CDR2 YYEEEE. The ends were cut back, 4 bases at V and 4 bases at J, with 6 bases in the middle. The CDR3 is 11 amino acids. CDR3 residues: CASSREYEQYF. The CDR3 DNA follows: TGTGCCAGCAGCAGAGAATACGAGCAGTACTTC.

Notes on this clone: Other DNA variants within this sample encode the same CDR3. The chain links TRBV7-2 to TRBJ2-5; TRBD1 matches 7 bases. The germline CDR1 and CDR2 sequences are SGHTA and FQGNSA. This CDR3 has 14 residues. V gave up 1 base and J gave up 1 base; unmatched junction bases: 0. In DNA, the CDR3 is TGTGCCAGCAGCTTAGACAGGGGCCAAGAGACCCAGTACTTC. This gives the protein CASSLDRGQETQYF.

J is TRBJ2-3 and V is TRBV28, with 9 bases aligning to TRBD2. J gave up 6 bases and V 4 bases, and 17 bases lay outside the gene matches. The CDR3 runs to 18 residues. Germline V CDR1 and CDR2: MDHEN, SYDVKM. CDR3 sequence reads: CASSSQGLAGYWGDTQYF. The CDR3 DNA is TGTGCCAGCAGTTCCCAGGGCCTAGCGGGATATTGGGGGGATACGCAGTATTTT. The full variable domain, in which reference TRBV28 and TRBJ2-3 provide the parts outside the CDR3, is DVKVTQSSRYLVKRTGEKVFLECVQDMDHENMFWYRQDPGLGLRLIYFSYDVKMKEKGDIPEGYSVSREKKERFSLILESASTNQTSMYLCASSSQGLAGYWGDTQYFGPGTRLTVL.

This clone was seen just once. This chain links TRBV4-3 with TRBJ1-1; TRBD1 agrees at 12 bases. The CDR3 consists of 15 residues. Germline V CDR1 and CDR2: LGHNA, YSLEER. J gave up 10 bases and V 3 bases, and 9 bases lay outside the gene matches. DNA for the CDR3: TGCGCCAGCAGCCAGAGCCGGGACAGGGGGCTTGTAGCTTTCTTT. It is translated as CASSQSRDRGLVAFF.

CDR3 nucleotide sequence: TGTGCCAGCAGTGGTTCTAGCGGGGGGCTGGGCAATGAGCAGTTCTTC. Translation gives CASSGSSGGLGNEQFF. The chain employs TRBV6-1 and TRBJ2-1; TRBD2 matches 11 bases. Germline CDR1 reads MNHNS; CDR2 reads SASEGT. The length of the CDR3 is 16 residues. V gave up 4 bases and J gave up 6 bases; unmatched junction bases: 8.

The V call is TRBV7-9, the J call TRBJ2-5; no clear D gene. The germline gives CDR1 SEHNR, CDR2 FQNEAQ (reference sequence). V shed 0 bases and J shed 2 bases, with 10 bases lying between them. This CDR3 has 15 amino acids. CDR3 region: CASSLAFGRQETQYF. CDR3 coding DNA: TGTGCCAGCAGCTTAGCGTTCGGACGGCAAGAGACCCAGTACTTC.

The rearrangement uses TRBV19 and TRBJ1-1; D remains unclear. Between the trimmed V and J ends, which lost 1 base and 8 bases, there was a span of 11 bases. Germline CDR1 and CDR2: LNHDA and SQIVND (reference sequence). The CDR3 runs 13 residues. The chain's CDR3 is CASSIGPRREAFF. In DNA, the CDR3 is TGTGCCAGTAGTATAGGCCCCCGGCGGGAAGCTTTCTTT.

The chain recombines TRBV5-1 with TRBJ1-1; D may be TRBD1 (6 bases). In germline, CDR1 is SGHRS, CDR2 YFSETQ. The CDR3 is 13 residues long. V shed 1 base and J shed 5 bases, with 9 bases lying between them. CDR3 in DNA: TGCGCCAGCAGCTTGACGGGGACAACTGAAGCTTTCTTT. Its protein is CASSLTGTTEAFF. Variable domain in full (rest from reference TRBV5-1 and TRBJ1-1): KAGVTQTPRYLIKTRGQQVTLSCSPISGHRSVSWYQQTPGQGLQFLFEYFSETQRNKGNFPGRFSGRQFSNSRSEMNVSTLELGDSALYLCASSLTGTTEAFFGQGTRLTVV.

The genes are TRBV15 and TRBJ2-1, with 7 positions matching TRBD1. The CDR3 loop spans 12 amino acids. Per germline, CDR1 LNHNV and CDR2 YYDKDF (reference sequence). V dropped 3 bases and J dropped 16; count of bases not matched to a gene: 9. The CDR3 region has the DNA TGTGCCACCAGCAGGGATTACAGGGGTTTATTCTTC. It translates to CATSRDYRGLFF.

The V gene is TRBV9, the J gene TRBJ1-2, with TRBD1 as a possible D gene (5 bases). Looked up from germline, CDR1 is SGDLS and CDR2 is YYNGEE. V was cut by 0 bases and J by 3 bases, with 12 bases left in between. CDR3 size: 15 residues. The CDR3 coding sequence is TGTGCCAGCAGCGTAGCAGAGGGGTTCTACTATGGCTACACCTTC. Translating it yields CASSVAEGFYYGYTF.

The chain employs TRBV5-1 and TRBJ1-4; D is uncertain. Trimming removed 0 bases from V and 7 bases from J, with 7 bases in between. Germline V gene sequence: CDR1 SGHRS, CDR2 YFSETQ. This CDR3 contains 13 residues. The CDR3 loop reads CASSLAGSEKLFF. The CDR3, as DNA: TGCGCCAGCAGCTTGGCCGGGAGTGAAAAACTGTTTTTT.